This T cell receptor beta chain was retrieved from a study of cytomegalovirus exposure and HLA in healthy donors. The CDR3 consists of 14 residues. V lost 2 bases to trimming and J lost 0 bases, with 7 bases between them. Per germline, CDR1 MGHRA and CDR2 YSYEKL. It was with 60 Vbeta and 13 Jbeta primers that the PCR ran. The data were produced by immunoSEQ multiplex PCR, yet TCRdb's version contains in-frame clones alone and is incomplete. The table lists 200,000 to 250,000 clones, approximately 83% of them singletons. This chain connects TRBV4-1 to TRBJ1-2; D is ambiguous. Source material: PBMCs. This clonotype was sampled from a boy between 2 and 10 years old in good health and CMV-seronegative. CDR3 in amino acids: CASSQMTTNYGYTF. The CDR3 DNA follows: TGCGCCAGCAGCCAAATGACAACTAACTATGGCTACACCTTC.